These 24 T cell receptor beta chains were sequenced from one sample in a study of control samples from healthy donors and cancer patients. The method was immunoSEQ multiplex PCR; TCRdb's version includes in-frame clones alone and lacks a portion of them. The sample holds about 170,000 clones; roughly 88% are singletons and the top ten take roughly 5%. The sample comprised blood. The receptor set was obtained from a woman between 25 and 40 years old in good health.

This chain connects TRBV5-6 to TRBJ1-2; tentatively, D is TRBD1 (6 bases). Deletions cut 4 bases from V and 11 bases from J, with 12 bases between. Germline assignment: CDR1 SGHDT and CDR2 YYEEEE. The CDR3 is made up of 11 amino acids. CDR3 DNA: TGTGCCAGCAGCCTTGACAGGTTTTACACCTTC. Its protein is CASSLDRFYTF.

The chain joins TRBV5-1 to TRBJ2-3; D remains unclear. V lost 4 bases to trimming and J lost 2 bases, with 5 bases between them. This CDR3 contains 12 residues. Germline-derived CDR1 and CDR2 are SGHRS and YFSETQ. The CDR3 spells CASSLNTDTQYF. CDR3 nucleotides: TGCGCCAGCAGCCTAAACACAGATACGCAGTATTTT. The full variable domain, in which reference TRBV5-1 and TRBJ2-3 provide the parts outside the CDR3, is KAGVTQTPRYLIKTRGQQVTLSCSPISGHRSVSWYQQTPGQGLQFLFEYFSETQRNKGNFPGRFSGRQFSNSRSEMNVSTLELGDSALYLCASSLNTDTQYFGPGTRLTVL.

This rearrangement joins TRBV7-9 to TRBJ2-1; D remains ambiguous. This CDR3 has 15 amino acids. The V and J ends lost 5 bases and 0 bases respectively, with 11 bases between them. The germline V gene has CDR1 SEHNR and CDR2 FQNEAQ (reference sequence). The CDR3 sequence: CASSDRARSYNEQFF. CDR3 in DNA: TGTGCCAGCAGCGACCGGGCCCGCTCCTACAATGAGCAGTTCTTC.

This chain joins TRBV7-2 and TRBJ2-2; tentatively, D is TRBD1 (5 bases). V was cut by 2 bases and J by 4 bases, with 8 bases left in between. The CDR3 is made up of 14 amino acids. Germline loops: CDR1 SGHTA, CDR2 FQGNSA. Here the CDR3 reads CASSLRGATGELFF. The CDR3 DNA sequence: TGTGCCAGCAGCTTAAGGGGTGCCACCGGGGAGCTGTTTTTT.

V usage is TRBV19 and J usage is TRBJ1-2; the match to TRBD1 covers 12 bases. Germline CDR1 is LNHDA and CDR2 is SQIVND (reference sequence). The ends lost 5 bases at V and 5 bases at J; junction bases unmatched: 6. There are 15 residues in the CDR3. CDR3 loop: CASSSGTGGRYGYTF. CDR3 DNA: TGTGCCAGTAGTTCCGGGACAGGGGGCCGGTATGGCTACACCTTC.

This chain links TRBV27 with TRBJ1-1; TRBD1 is a possible D gene (6 bases). Trimming removed 7 bases from V and 1 base from J, with 19 bases in between. Germline CDR1 MNHEY, CDR2 SMNVEV (reference sequence). The CDR3 extends over 16 amino acids. The CDR3 DNA is TGTGCCAGCAACCCAAGGGGGGCGGGGGAGAACACTGAAGCTTTCTTT. The encoded protein is CASNPRGAGENTEAFF.

The chain carries TRBV7-6 and TRBJ2-5, with D perhaps TRBD2 (7 bases). The V end was cut by 0 bases, the J end by 0 bases, with 17 bases between. The CDR3 covers 18 residues. Germline lookup yields CDR1 SGHVS and CDR2 FNYEAQ. CDR3 DNA: TGTGCCAGCAGCTTAGCGGGGGGGCCTGGGCGGTACCAAGAGACCCAGTACTTC. This codes for CASSLAGGPGRYQETQYF.

The V and J genes are TRBV21-1 and TRBJ2-2; the table's D call, TRBD2, has no DNA check behind it. TRBV21-1 is a pseudogene. The CDR3 runs 18 residues. The CDR3 is CASSKQGLAGANTGELFF. The CDR3 DNA sequence: TGTGCCAGCAGCAAACAAGGACTAGCGGGGGCGAACACCGGGGAGCTGTTTTTT.

This chain uses TRBV3-1 (or the pseudogene TRBV3-2) with TRBJ2-1; TRBD2 aligns across 7 bases. From germline, CDR1 is LGHDT and CDR2 YNNKEL (reference sequence). The V and J ends lost 5 bases and 8 bases, in that order; junction bases with no gene match: 15. This CDR3 is built from 16 residues. CDR3 bases: TGTGCCAGCAGCAATATTTTGTTGCGCGGGAGCTATGAGCAGTTCTTC. Its protein product is CASSNILLRGSYEQFF.

The CDR3 nucleotides are TGTGCTAGTGGTTTAGAGGGAGACAGGCAGTACTTC. Protein product: CASGLEGDRQYF. The chain employs TRBV12-5 and TRBJ2-5; tentatively, D is TRBD1 (6 bases). Germline V gene sequence: CDR1 LGHNT, CDR2 FRNRAP. Trimming removed 3 bases from V and 11 bases from J, with 13 bases in between. This CDR3 contains 12 residues.

The chain joins TRBV7-9 to TRBJ1-2; tentative D call: TRBD1 (5 bases). Germline V gene sequence: CDR1 SEHNR, CDR2 FQNEAQ (reference sequence). The CDR3 runs to 13 residues. Trimming removed 4 bases from V and 7 bases from J, with 13 bases in between. The CDR3 DNA reads TGTGCCAGCAGCTCGACGGGGCGTAGTGGCTACACCTTC. Translation: CASSSTGRSGYTF.

This clone was recorded only once. V usage is TRBV11-2 and J usage is TRBJ2-1, with 12 bases aligning to TRBD2. The junction had 9 bases not matched to a gene; V was cut back by 4 bases and J by 2 bases. Germline values: CDR1 SGHAT, CDR2 FQNNGV. CDR3 length equals 18 residues. The CDR3: CASSSHLRTSGTYNEQFF. Written as DNA, the CDR3 is TGTGCCAGCAGCTCCCATCTTCGGACTAGCGGGACCTACAATGAGCAGTTCTTC.

This clone was seen just once. The rearrangement links TRBV29-1 to TRBJ2-3, with D unclear. The CDR3 is 12 residues long. CDR1 and CDR2 (germline): SQVTM, ANQGSEA. Trimming shortened V by 5 bases and J by 4 bases, and 10 bases separated the two germline ends. As DNA, the CDR3 is TGCAGCGTTCCAACGGCCCCAGATACGCAGTATTTT. It is translated as CSVPTAPDTQYF.

The chain uses TRBV7-2 and TRBJ2-2, with D unresolved. The CDR3 length is 14 residues. Germline V gene lookup returns CDR1 SGHTA and CDR2 FQGNSA. Trimming took 1 base from V and 5 from J, leaving 8 bases between them. This CDR3 reads CASSLGAGTGELFF. Here the CDR3 DNA reads TGTGCCAGCAGCTTAGGGGCTGGGACCGGGGAGCTGTTTTTT.

The chain uses TRBV4-2 and TRBJ2-4, with 10 bases that match TRBD2. Looked up from germline, CDR1 is LGHNA and CDR2 is YNFKEQ. This CDR3 region has 17 residues. Trimming cost V 0 bases and J 8 bases; bases outside gene matches: 10. The CDR3 reads CASSQDRDSGGIYIQYF. CDR3 sequence (DNA): TGTGCCAGCAGCCAAGATAGGGATAGCGGGGGGATTTACATTCAGTACTTC.

The V and J genes are TRBV28 and TRBJ1-1; 8 positions match TRBD1. V gave up 6 bases and J gave up 4 bases; unmatched junction bases: 4. Germline V CDR1 and CDR2: MDHEN, SYDVKM. CDR3 length equals 13 residues. This CDR3 is CASRRTGGTEAFF. CDR3 nucleotides: TGTGCCAGCAGAAGAACAGGGGGCACTGAAGCTTTCTTT.

The chain has TRBV10-3 and TRBJ1-1; D may be TRBD1 (5 bases). V dropped 6 bases and J dropped 6 bases, with 20 bases sitting between them. The CDR3 extends over 15 amino acids. The germline V gene encodes CDR1 ENHRY and CDR2 SYGVKD. This CDR3 is CAIRGEVGAIAEAFF. The CDR3 coding sequence is TGTGCCATCAGGGGGGAGGTGGGCGCAATCGCTGAAGCTTTCTTT.

The chain has TRBV7-6 and TRBJ1-3; D remains ambiguous. The CDR3 has 14 residues. V lost 5 bases to trimming and J lost 8 bases, with 16 bases between them. From germline, CDR1 is SGHVS and CDR2 FNYEAQ. This CDR3 is CASSPDTGGDTIYF. The DNA of the CDR3 is TGTGCCAGCAGCCCAGATACCGGCGGGGACACCATATATTTT.

The chain combines TRBV21-1 with TRBJ1-6. TRBV21-1 is tagged as a pseudogene. The CDR3 is 17 amino acids. This CDR3 reads CASSEIPQDRSYSPLHF. CDR3 bases: TGTGCCAGCAGTGAAATACCCCAGGACCGGAGCTACTCACCCCTCCACTTT.

The gene calls are TRBV7-2 and TRBJ2-2; D is possibly TRBD1 or TRBD2 (5 bases each). Germline CDR1 and CDR2: SGHTA and FQGNSA. The CDR3 extends over 14 amino acids. Trimming stripped 1 base from V and 8 bases from J, with 11 bases between. The CDR3 reads CASSLGGARGELFF. The CDR3 region has the DNA TGTGCCAGCAGCTTAGGAGGGGCACGGGGGGAGCTGTTTTTT.

The chain is built from TRBV4-1 and TRBJ2-5, with D perhaps being TRBD1 or TRBD2 (7 bases each). This CDR3 region has 15 residues. Germline V gene lookup returns CDR1 MGHRA and CDR2 YSYEKL. V dropped 5 bases and J dropped 4 bases, with 17 bases sitting between them. CDR3 loop: CASSALAGGGETQYF. CDR3 DNA: TGCGCCAGCAGCGCGTTAGCAGGGGGGGGAGAGACCCAGTACTTC.

V is TRBV28 and J is TRBJ2-1; a possible D gene is TRBD2 (5 bases). Trimming took off 5 bases at V and 7 bases at J, with 12 bases between the two ends. The CDR3 loop spans 13 amino acids. Germline CDR1 and CDR2: MDHEN and SYDVKM. Here the CDR3 DNA reads TGTGCCAGCAGTCCGACTAAAGGGAATGAGCAGTTCTTC. As protein: CASSPTKGNEQFF.

V and J are TRBV10-3 and TRBJ2-1, with 8 bases identical to TRBD2. Germline values: CDR1 ENHRY, CDR2 SYGVKD. The V segment lost 0 bases and the J segment 1 base; nucleotides outside the gene matches: 8. The CDR3 covers 18 residues. In DNA form, the CDR3 reads TGTGCCATCAGTGAGTCGAAAACTAGCGGCCTATCCTACAATGAGCAGTTCTTC. Protein sequence: CAISESKTSGLSYNEQFF.

A single count supports this clone. This chain uses TRBV5-1 with TRBJ1-5, with 8 bases matching TRBD1. This CDR3 has 14 amino acids. Germline V gene lookup returns CDR1 SGHRS and CDR2 YFSETQ. Trimming removed 3 bases from V and 11 bases from J; junction bases left unmatched: 10. In nucleotides, the CDR3 is TGCGCCAGCAGCTCCGGACAGGGACAATCGACCCAGCATTTT. Encoded protein: CASSSGQGQSTQHF.